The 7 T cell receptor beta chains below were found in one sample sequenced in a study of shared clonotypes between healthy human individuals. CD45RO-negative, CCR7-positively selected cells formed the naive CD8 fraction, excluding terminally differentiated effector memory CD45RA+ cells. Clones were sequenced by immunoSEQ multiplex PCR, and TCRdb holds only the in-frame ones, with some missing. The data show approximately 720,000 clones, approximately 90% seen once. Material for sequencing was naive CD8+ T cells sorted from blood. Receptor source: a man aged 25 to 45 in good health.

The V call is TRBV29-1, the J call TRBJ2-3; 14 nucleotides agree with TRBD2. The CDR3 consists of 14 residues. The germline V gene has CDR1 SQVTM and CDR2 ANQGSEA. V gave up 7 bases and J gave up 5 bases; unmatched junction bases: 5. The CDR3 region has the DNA TGCAGCGCCCTGGGACTAGCGGGAGAAGATACGCAGTATTTT. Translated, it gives CSALGLAGEDTQYF.

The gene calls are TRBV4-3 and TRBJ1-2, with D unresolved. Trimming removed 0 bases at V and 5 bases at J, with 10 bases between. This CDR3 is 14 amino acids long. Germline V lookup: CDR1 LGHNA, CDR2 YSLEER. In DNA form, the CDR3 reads TGCGCCAGCAGCCAAGATCGGGATCAGTATGGCTACACCTTC. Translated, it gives CASSQDRDQYGYTF.

The CDR3 is CASSETQDNQPQHF. The CDR3 bases are TGTGCCAGCAGTGAAACTCAGGACAATCAGCCCCAGCATTTT. The V and J genes are TRBV6-1 and TRBJ1-5; D gene uncertain. V was shortened by 2 bases and J by 3 bases, with 8 bases between the two germline ends. The V gene's germline CDR1 is MNHNS and CDR2 SASEGT. This CDR3 is built from 14 residues.

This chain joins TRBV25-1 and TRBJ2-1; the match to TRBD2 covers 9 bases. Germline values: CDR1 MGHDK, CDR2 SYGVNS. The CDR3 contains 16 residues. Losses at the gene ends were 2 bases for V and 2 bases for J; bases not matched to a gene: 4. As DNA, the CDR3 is TGTGCCAGCAGTGAACCCAAGCGGGAGGCCTACAATGAGCAGTTCTTC. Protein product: CASSEPKREAYNEQFF.

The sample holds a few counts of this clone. The CDR3 reads CASSSLAGAYEQYF. CDR3 coding DNA: TGTGCCAGCAGCTCACTAGCGGGAGCCTACGAGCAGTACTTC. The chain links TRBV7-8 to TRBJ2-7; the match to TRBD2 covers 11 bases. The length of the CDR3 is 14 residues. Germline CDR1 is SGHVS and CDR2 is FQNEAQ. The V and J ends lost 4 bases and 2 bases, in that order; junction bases with no gene match: 1.

This CDR3 reads CASSFWGGETQYF. CDR3 nucleotide sequence: TGTGCCAGCAGTTTCTGGGGGGGAGAGACCCAGTACTTC. This chain uses TRBV27 with TRBJ2-5; TRBD2 matches 7 bases. The CDR3 consists of 13 residues. Trimming cost V 3 bases and J 4 bases; bases outside gene matches: 2. Germline V gene data show CDR1 as MNHEY and CDR2 as SMNVEV (reference sequence).

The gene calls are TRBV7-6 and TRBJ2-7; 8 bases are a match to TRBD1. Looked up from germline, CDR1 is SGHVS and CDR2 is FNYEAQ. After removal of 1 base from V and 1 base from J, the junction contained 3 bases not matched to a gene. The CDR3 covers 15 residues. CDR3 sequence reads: CASSLERTGSYEQYF. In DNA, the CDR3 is TGTGCCAGCAGCTTAGAGAGGACAGGGTCCTACGAGCAGTACTTC.